The clone carrying this T cell receptor beta chain has just a few counts. Antigen unknown. The data were obtained in a study of T-cell reconstitution after alpha-beta-depleted transplantation in children. TCRbeta library preparation incorporated unique molecular identifiers. In TCRdb, the PCR reads were re-called with MiXCR into one record per CDR3 protein. This sample has a few hundred thousand distinct CDR3 sequences, with roughly 27% found just once. Notes on the study in general: From newly produced T cells came most of the T-cell counts and diversity one year after transplant.

Germline V gene sequence: CDR1 KGHDR, CDR2 SFDVKD. The V gene lost 0 bases and the J gene lost 2 bases, with 9 bases spanning the gap. This CDR3 region has 15 residues. The input for sequencing was PBMCs, taken before TCRalphabeta/CD19-depleted stem cell transplant. The sequence was collected from a boy under two years old with Wiskott-Aldrich syndrome, due to receive a stem cell transplant. The gene calls are TRBV24-1 and TRBJ2-5, with no clear D. The chain's CDR3 is CATSDLWDIQETQYF. Here the CDR3 DNA reads TGTGCCACCAGTGATTTGTGGGATATTCAAGAGACCCAGTACTTC.